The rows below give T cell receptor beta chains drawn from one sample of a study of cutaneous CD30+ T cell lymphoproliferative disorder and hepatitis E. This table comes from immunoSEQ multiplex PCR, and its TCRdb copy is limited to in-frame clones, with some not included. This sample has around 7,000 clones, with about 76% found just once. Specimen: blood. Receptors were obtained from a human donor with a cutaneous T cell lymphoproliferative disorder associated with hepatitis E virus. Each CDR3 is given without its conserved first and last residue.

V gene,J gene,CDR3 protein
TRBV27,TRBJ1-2,ASSSNTYGYT
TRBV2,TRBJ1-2,ASSVGAHLIAYGYT
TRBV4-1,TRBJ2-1,ASSQVDLFSYNEQF
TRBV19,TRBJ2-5,ASRDRGRGETQY
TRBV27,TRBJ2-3,AAAPSSDTQY
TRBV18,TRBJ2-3,ASSLRGADTQY
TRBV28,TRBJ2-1,ASSFLESYNEQF
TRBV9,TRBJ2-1,ASSVGDSDVDEQF
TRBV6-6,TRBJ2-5,AVGGGGAGETQY
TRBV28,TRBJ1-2,ASRATGLGGYT
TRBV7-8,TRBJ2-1,ASSLQGYNEQF
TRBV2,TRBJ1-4,ASRGDRGSEKLF
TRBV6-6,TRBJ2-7,ASKPGHGDSEQY
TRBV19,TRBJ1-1,ASQDPGQPNTEAF